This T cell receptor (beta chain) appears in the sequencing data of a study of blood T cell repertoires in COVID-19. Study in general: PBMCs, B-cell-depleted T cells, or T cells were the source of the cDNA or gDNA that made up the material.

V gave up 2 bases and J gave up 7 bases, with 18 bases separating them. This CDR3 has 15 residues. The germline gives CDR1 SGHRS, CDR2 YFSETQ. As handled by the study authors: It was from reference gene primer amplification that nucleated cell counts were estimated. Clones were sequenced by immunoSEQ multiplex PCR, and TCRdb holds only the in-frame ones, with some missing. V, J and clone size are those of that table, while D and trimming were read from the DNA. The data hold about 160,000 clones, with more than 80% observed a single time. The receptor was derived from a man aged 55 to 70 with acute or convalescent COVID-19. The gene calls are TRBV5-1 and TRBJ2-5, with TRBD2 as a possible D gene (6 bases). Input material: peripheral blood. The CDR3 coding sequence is TGCGCCAGCAGCTTCTCGGCGGGGCCAACCCCGACCCAGTACTTC. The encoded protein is CASSFSAGPTPTQYF.